The 13 T cell receptor beta chains listed next were all sequenced from one sample in a study of cytotoxic CD8 clonotypes in ibrutinib-treated CLL. TCRdb keeps only in-frame clones here, not all; method: immunoSEQ multiplex PCR. The data show 250,000 to 350,000 clones, around 77% seen once. The specimen comprised PBMCs, sampled at disease progression, from a patient treated with ibrutinib. These receptors originate from a human donor with chronic lymphocytic leukemia.

The V and J genes are TRBV19 and TRBJ1-5, with D unclear. Germline CDR1 LNHDA, CDR2 SQIVND (reference sequence). The CDR3 runs 14 residues. Between the trimmed V and J ends, which lost 3 bases and 4 bases, there was a span of 10 bases. The CDR3 nucleotides read TGTGCCAGTAGTATCTATCCGGCGAATCAGCCCCAGCATTTT. It is translated as CASSIYPANQPQHF. Drawing the rest from reference TRBV19 and TRBJ1-5, the complete variable domain is DGGITQSPKYLFRKEGQNVTLSCEQNLNHDAMYWYRQDPGQGLRLIYYSQIVNDFQKGDIAEGYSVSREKKESFPLTVTSAQKNPTAFYLCASSIYPANQPQHFGDGTRLSIL.

The genes are TRBV28 and TRBJ2-7, with D possibly TRBD1 on 7 matching bases. The V gene lost 5 bases and the J gene lost 2 bases, with 25 bases spanning the gap. The germline gives CDR1 MDHEN, CDR2 SYDVKM. The CDR3 spans 18 residues. The CDR3 DNA follows: TGTGCCAGCAGTAAAACCCCCAGGGGGGTTAAGGGCGCCTACGAGCAGTACTTC. Protein sequence: CASSKTPRGVKGAYEQYF.

This sequence joins TRBV7-9 and TRBJ2-7, with unresolved D. The CDR3 has 13 residues. Germline CDR1 and CDR2: SEHNR and FQNEAQ (reference sequence). Trimming removed 6 bases from V and 6 bases from J, with 15 bases in between. This CDR3 is CASSSHTSGEQYF. DNA for the CDR3: TGTGCCAGCAGTAGTCACACCTCAGGCGAGCAGTACTTC.

The gene calls are TRBV7-9 and TRBJ2-5; 7 bases match TRBD1. The DNA matches TRBJ2-7 better at its end, which makes the J call doubtful. This CDR3 region has 15 residues. CDR1 and CDR2 from the germline V gene are SEHNR and FQNEAQ (reference sequence). DNA for the CDR3: TGTGCCAGCAGCTTAGCGAGGGAAAGGGGGCACGAGCAGTACTTC. Protein product: CASSLARERGHEQYF.

The chain employs TRBV27 and TRBJ2-7; D could derive from TRBD1 or TRBD2 (6 bases each). V shed 5 bases and J shed 0 bases, with 11 bases lying between them. The CDR3 consists of 14 residues. Germline values: CDR1 MNHEY, CDR2 SMNVEV (reference sequence). CDR3 region: CASSPRGVSYEQYF. CDR3 coding DNA: TGTGCCAGCAGTCCAAGGGGGGTCTCCTACGAGCAGTACTTC.

This rearrangement joins TRBV5-1 to TRBJ1-1; 10 positions match TRBD1. This CDR3 contains 15 residues. Unmatched junction bases numbered 9, after V lost 4 bases and J lost 6 bases. Looked up from germline, CDR1 is SGHRS and CDR2 is YFSETQ. Here the CDR3 reads CASSEGTGVFAEAFF. In DNA, the CDR3 is TGCGCCAGCAGCGAGGGGACAGGGGTGTTTGCTGAAGCTTTCTTT.

The chain couples TRBV10-2 to TRBJ2-1; D is undetermined. This CDR3 has 14 amino acids. The V gene lost 0 bases and the J gene lost 6 bases, with 9 bases spanning the gap. Per the germline V gene, CDR1 is WSHSY and CDR2 is SAAADI. The CDR3 nucleotides read TGCGCCAGCAGTGAGTCTAGCTTCTTCAATGAGCAGTTCTTC. Translating gives CASSESSFFNEQFF.

The gene calls are TRBV7-3 and TRBJ1-2; a weak D match, TRBD1 (6 bases). This CDR3 has 16 residues. Trimming shortened V by 3 bases and J by 2 bases, and 16 bases separated the two germline ends. The germline CDR1 and CDR2 sequences are SGHTA and FQGTGA. DNA for the CDR3: TGTGCCAGCAGCTTTCCTACTGAGACAGGAAACTATGGCTACACCTTC. Protein product: CASSFPTETGNYGYTF.

The rearrangement joins TRBV7-2 to TRBJ2-1; D not resolved. The CDR3 covers 12 residues. From germline, CDR1 is SGHTA and CDR2 FQGNSA. The germline V and J ends were trimmed by 1 base and 10 bases, with 8 bases remaining between them. CDR3 sequence (DNA): TGTGCCAGCAGCTTAGGGGCGCCGGAGCAGTTCTTC. It codes for CASSLGAPEQFF.

The chain combines TRBV4-1 with TRBJ2-7; D may be TRBD1 or TRBD2 (5 bases each). The V end lost 4 bases, the J end lost 3 bases, and 13 bases lay between the germline ends. The germline V gene has CDR1 MGHRA and CDR2 YSYEKL. The CDR3 runs 14 residues. The DNA for the CDR3 is TGCGCCAGCAGCCCGGGACCCCTAGGCTACGAGCAGTACTTC. Translated, it gives CASSPGPLGYEQYF.

The V gene is TRBV9, the J gene TRBJ1-2; 12 bases are shared with TRBD1. Germline CDR1 reads SGDLS; CDR2 reads YYNGEE. CDR3 size: 16 residues. With 3 bases clipped from V and 4 bases from J, the junction kept 7 bases outside the gene matches. The CDR3 sequence is CASSEGQGASLYGYTF. The DNA of the CDR3 is TGTGCCAGCAGCGAGGGACAGGGGGCCAGTCTCTATGGCTACACCTTC. Complete variable domain (other parts from reference TRBV9 and TRBJ1-2): DSGVTQTPKHLITATGQRVTLRCSPRSGDLSVYWYQQSLDQGLQFLIQYYNGEERAKGNILERFSAQQFPDLHSELNLSSLELGDSALYFCASSEGQGASLYGYTFGSGTRLTVV.

V gene TRBV4-1 combines with J gene TRBJ2-5; TRBD2 agrees at 7 bases. J lost 2 bases, V lost 0 bases, and 3 bases had no gene match. The CDR3 is made up of 15 amino acids. CDR1 and CDR2 from the germline V gene are MGHRA and YSYEKL. CDR3 loop: CASSQDRAGQETQYF. In nucleotides, the CDR3 is TGCGCCAGCAGCCAAGATCGAGCGGGGCAAGAGACCCAGTACTTC.

V and J are TRBV4-1 and TRBJ2-6; D remains unclear. With 0 bases removed from V and 4 bases from J, the gap between germline ends came to 10 bases. The CDR3 consists of 16 residues. From germline, CDR1 is MGHRA and CDR2 YSYEKL. The CDR3 DNA reads TGCGCCAGCAGCCAAGAGCAGGTGTACGGGGCCAACGTCCTGACTTTC. This translates into CASSQEQVYGANVLTF.